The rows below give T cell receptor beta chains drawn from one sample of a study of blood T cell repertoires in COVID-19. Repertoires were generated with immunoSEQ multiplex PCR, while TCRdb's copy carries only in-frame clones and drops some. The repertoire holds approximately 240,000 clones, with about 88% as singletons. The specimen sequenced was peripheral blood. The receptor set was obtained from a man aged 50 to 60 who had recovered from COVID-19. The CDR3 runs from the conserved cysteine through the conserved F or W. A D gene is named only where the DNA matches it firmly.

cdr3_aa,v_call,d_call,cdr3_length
CASSTGTGWSDTQYF,TRBV5-1,TRBD1,15
CASSRGSGTSGSGAKNIQYF,TRBV4-2,TRBD2,20
CASSTFGGQPQHF,TRBV12-3/TRBV12-4,.,13
CASSYLATGGTEAFF,TRBV6-5,TRBD1,15
CASSTPSSYNSPLHF,TRBV28,.,15
CASNSPPAYEQYF,TRBV11-2,.,13
CASRLSGGSSYEQYF,TRBV3-1/TRBV3-2,TRBD2,15
CASSDNSGAYNEQFF,TRBV2,.,15
CASSQDFQGSEAFF,TRBV14,.,14
CASQITSSPTGELFF,TRBV19,.,15
CASSKAGNSNQPQHF,TRBV19,.,15
CASRQQGVGRTEAFF,TRBV5-1,TRBD1,15